A selection of T cell receptor beta chains follows, all from one sample in a study of CD8+ T cells in alopecia areata. The repertoire was sequenced with immunoSEQ multiplex PCR; TCRdb's copy has only in-frame clones and lacks some. The sample includes about 74,000 clones, roughly 28% of them seen just once. Sample: CD8+ T cells sorted from blood, taken at week 4, from a patient treated with tofacitinib. The source is a human donor with alopecia areata. Each CDR3 is given with its conserved first and last residue. The D gene is left open where the match is weak. Some rows mark clone size as missing; the rest say once, few, many or name a class of expanded clone.

d_call	j_call	v_call	clone_size	cdr3_aa	cdr3_nt
TRBD1	TRBJ1-1	TRBV5-1	few	CASSFGTGGIGTEAFF	TGCGCCAGCAGCTTCGGGACAGGGGGTATCGGCACTGAAGCTTTCTTT
-	TRBJ2-3	TRBV2	-	CASSFRGRRTDTQYF	TGTGCCAGCAGTTTCCGGGGGCGGAGGACAGATACGCAGTATTTT
TRBD1	TRBJ1-5	TRBV11-2	few	CASSLTDRAIQPQHF	TGTGCCAGCAGCTTAACCGACAGGGCTATTCAGCCCCAGCATTTT
-	TRBJ2-6	TRBV7-9	few	CASSVPPAGANVLTF	TGTGCCAGCAGCGTTCCCCCTGCCGGGGCCAACGTCCTGACTTTC
-	TRBJ2-7	TRBV30	few	CAWSVASGYEQYF	TGTGCCTGGAGTGTCGCAAGCGGGTACGAGCAGTACTTC
-	TRBJ2-2	TRBV4-1	-	CASSQAFGELFF	TGCGCCAGCAGCCAGGCTTTCGGGGAGCTGTTTTTT
TRBD1	TRBJ2-6	TRBV7-8	-	CASSLGRGLGANVLTF	TGTGCCAGCAGCTTAGGAAGGGGGCTGGGGGCCAACGTCCTGACTTTC
-	TRBJ2-7	TRBV4-2	-	CASSLTFRVPYEQYF	TGTGCCAGCAGCCTCACGTTCAGGGTCCCCTACGAGCAGTACTTC
-	TRBJ1-2	TRBV4-1	-	CASSQDAGVDYGYTF	TGCGCCAGCAGCCAAGATGCGGGGGTGGACTATGGCTACACCTTC
TRBD2	TRBJ2-1	TRBV4-1	-	CASSQAREGQNEQFF	TGCGCCAGCAGCCAAGCGCGGGAGGGCCAGAATGAGCAGTTCTTC
-	TRBJ2-3	TRBV19	-	CASSIGGTDTQYF	TGTGCCAGTAGTATTGGAGGCACAGATACGCAGTATTTT
-	TRBJ1-2	TRBV19	few	CASSHDSGPYGYTF	TGTGCCAGTTCACATGACAGCGGACCCTATGGCTACACCTTC
TRBD2	TRBJ2-1	TRBV27	few	CASSLLSGSGYNEQFF	TGTGCCAGCAGCTTACTTAGCGGGAGTGGTTACAATGAGCAGTTCTTC
TRBD1	TRBJ2-7	TRBV2	-	CASSGDSYEQYF	TGTGCCAGCAGCGGGGACAGCTACGAGCAGTACTTC
-	TRBJ2-2	TRBV19	-	CASNRGGELFF	TGTGCCAGTAACCGAGGCGGGGAGCTGTTTTTT
-	TRBJ2-7	TRBV30	few	CAHHRNSSYEQYF	TGTGCCCATCACAGGAACAGCTCCTACGAGCAGTACTTC
TRBD1	TRBJ2-3	TRBV5-4	few	CASSLGRVTDRETDTQYF	TGTGCCAGCAGCTTGGGGAGGGTTACGGACAGGGAAACAGATACGCAGTATTTT
TRBD1	TRBJ1-1	TRBV7-2	-	CASSPWTGEAFF	TGTGCCAGCAGCCCCTGGACAGGTGAAGCTTTCTTT
-	TRBJ1-1	TRBV29-1	-	CSSVASAAEAFF	TGCAGCTCAGTGGCTTCGGCTGCTGAAGCTTTCTTT
TRBD2	TRBJ2-5	TRBV2	few	CASSEAGGLADQETQYF	TGTGCCAGCAGTGAAGCAGGGGGACTAGCGGACCAAGAGACCCAGTACTTC
-	TRBJ2-3	TRBV29-1	once	CSVEDRARSTDTQYF	TGCAGCGTTGAAGATCGGGCCAGGAGCACAGATACGCAGTATTTT
TRBD2	TRBJ2-1	TRBV30	-	CAWGLAGFEQFF	TGTGCCTGGGGACTAGCGGGATTTGAGCAGTTCTTC
-	TRBJ2-6	TRBV29-1	few	CSGYSGANVLTF	TGCAGCGGCTACTCTGGGGCCAACGTCCTGACTTTC
-	TRBJ2-2	TRBV2	few	CASSEFGRTNTGELFF	TGTGCCAGCAGTGAATTTGGCAGAACGAACACCGGGGAGCTGTTTTTT
-	TRBJ1-1	TRBV5-4	few	CASSTVAGGPEAFF	TGTGCCAGCAGCACCGTTGCAGGAGGGCCTGAAGCTTTCTTT
-	TRBJ1-5	TRBV27	few	CASSLAGVGQPQHF	TGTGCCAGCAGTTTGGCCGGGGTAGGGCAGCCCCAGCATTTT
TRBD2	TRBJ2-1	TRBV4-1	-	CASSQGGGDEQFF	TGCGCCAGCAGCCAAGGGGGGGGTGATGAGCAGTTCTTC
-	TRBJ2-7	TRBV4-3	few	CASSQDPGVGYEQYF	TGCGCCAGCAGCCAAGATCCGGGAGTAGGGTACGAGCAGTACTTC
TRBD2	TRBJ2-7	TRBV11-2	-	CASSLEASGTHYEQYF	TGTGCCAGCAGCTTAGAAGCTAGCGGGACCCACTACGAGCAGTACTTC
TRBD2	TRBJ2-1	TRBV27	few	CASSLAGGYNEQFF	TGTGCCAGCAGTCTAGCGGGAGGCTACAATGAGCAGTTCTTC
TRBD2	TRBJ2-5	TRBV2	-	CASSVTSGPQETQYF	TGTGCCAGCAGTGTGACTAGCGGGCCCCAAGAGACCCAGTACTTC
-	TRBJ2-1	TRBV7-9	once	CASSATRDEQFF	TGTGCCAGCAGCGCGACTAGAGATGAGCAGTTCTTC
TRBD2	TRBJ2-7	TRBV2	-	CVTATGRLYEQYF	TGTGTAACCGCGACCGGGAGGTTATACGAGCAGTACTTC
TRBD2	TRBJ2-3	TRBV6-6	-	CASSSLAGVDTQYF	TGTGCCAGCAGTTCACTAGCGGGAGTAGATACGCAGTATTTT